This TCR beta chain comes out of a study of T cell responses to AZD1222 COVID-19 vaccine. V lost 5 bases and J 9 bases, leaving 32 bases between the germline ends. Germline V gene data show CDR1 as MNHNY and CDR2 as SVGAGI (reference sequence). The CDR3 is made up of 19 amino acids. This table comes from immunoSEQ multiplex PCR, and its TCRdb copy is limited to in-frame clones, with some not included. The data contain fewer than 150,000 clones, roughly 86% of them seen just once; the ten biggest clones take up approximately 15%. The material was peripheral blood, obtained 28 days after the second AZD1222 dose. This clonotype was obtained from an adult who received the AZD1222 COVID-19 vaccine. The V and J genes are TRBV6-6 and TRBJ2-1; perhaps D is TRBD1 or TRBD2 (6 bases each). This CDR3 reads CASSHRVRVPMRGTSEQFF. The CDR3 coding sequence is TGTGCCAGCAGTCACAGGGTACGCGTCCCCATGCGGGGTACGAGTGAGCAGTTCTTC.